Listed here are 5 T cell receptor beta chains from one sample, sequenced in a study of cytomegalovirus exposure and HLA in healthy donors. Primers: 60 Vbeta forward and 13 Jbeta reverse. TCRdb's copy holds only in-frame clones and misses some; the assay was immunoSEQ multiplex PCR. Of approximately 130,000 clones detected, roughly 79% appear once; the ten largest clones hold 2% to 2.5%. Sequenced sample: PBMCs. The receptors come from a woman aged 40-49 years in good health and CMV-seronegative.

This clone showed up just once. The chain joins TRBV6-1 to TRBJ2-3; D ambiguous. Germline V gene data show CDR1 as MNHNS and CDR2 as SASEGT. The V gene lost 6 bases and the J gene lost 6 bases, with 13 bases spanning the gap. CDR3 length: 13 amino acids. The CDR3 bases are TGTGCCAGCAGCTCAACCGGTTGGGATACGCAGTATTTT. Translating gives CASSSTGWDTQYF.

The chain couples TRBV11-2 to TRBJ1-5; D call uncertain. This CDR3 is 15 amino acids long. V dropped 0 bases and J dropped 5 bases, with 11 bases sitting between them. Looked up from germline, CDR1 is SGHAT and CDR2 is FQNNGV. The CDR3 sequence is CASSLDPDSYQPQHF. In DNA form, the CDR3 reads TGTGCCAGCAGCTTAGATCCGGACTCATATCAGCCCCAGCATTTT.

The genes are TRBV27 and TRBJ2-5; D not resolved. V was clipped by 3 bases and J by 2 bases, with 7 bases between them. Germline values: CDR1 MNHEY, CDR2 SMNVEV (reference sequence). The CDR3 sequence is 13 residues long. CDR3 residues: CASSFQAQETQYF. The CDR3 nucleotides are TGTGCCAGCAGTTTCCAAGCGCAAGAGACCCAGTACTTC.

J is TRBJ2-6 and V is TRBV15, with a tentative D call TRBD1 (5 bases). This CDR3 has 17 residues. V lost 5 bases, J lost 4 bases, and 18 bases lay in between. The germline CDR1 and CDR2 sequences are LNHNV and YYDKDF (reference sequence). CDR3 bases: TGTGCCACCAGCGCGGACACTGTACCGTCGGGGGCCAACGTCCTGACTTTC. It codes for CATSADTVPSGANVLTF.

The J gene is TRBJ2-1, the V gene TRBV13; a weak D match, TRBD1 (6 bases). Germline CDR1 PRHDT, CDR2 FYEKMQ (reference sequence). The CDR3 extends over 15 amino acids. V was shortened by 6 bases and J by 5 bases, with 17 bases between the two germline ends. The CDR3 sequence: CASRNAGAGHNEQFF. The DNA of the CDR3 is TGTGCCAGCAGAAACGCAGGGGCGGGCCACAATGAGCAGTTCTTC.